The 5 T cell receptor beta chains listed next were all sequenced from one sample in a study of T cell repertoires in cytomegalovirus infection. TCRdb redid the calling of the reads with MiXCR, one entry per CDR3 protein. This repertoire shows a few hundred thousand distinct CDR3 sequences, under 45% found once; its top ten account for more than 40%. These receptors' targets are unknown. The source was cultured PBMCs, collected from culture after CMV antigen stimulation. Every receptor here comes from a human donor in good health (CMV status not recorded). Some clones in this sample may be carry-over from other donors' samples.

The V and J genes are TRBV4-3 and TRBJ2-1; 7 positions match TRBD2. Germline CDR1 and CDR2: LGHNA and YSLEER. CDR3 length equals 16 residues. Trimming removed 4 bases from V and 2 bases from J; junction bases left unmatched: 8. In nucleotides, the CDR3 is TGCGCCAGCAGCCCTGGCGGGGGAGGCCCCTACAATGAGCAGTTCTTC. It yields the protein CASSPGGGGPYNEQFF.

The CDR3 nucleotides are TGTGCCAGCCGGGACTCGTACCACGGGGAGCTGTTTTTT. Protein sequence: CASRDSYHGELFF. V and J are TRBV19 and TRBJ2-2, with D possibly TRBD2 on 6 matching bases. Looked up from germline, CDR1 is LNHDA and CDR2 is SQIVND (reference sequence). V was trimmed by 9 bases and J by 7 bases, leaving 15 bases between them. CDR3 length equals 13 residues.

The gene calls are TRBV7-2 and TRBJ2-7; 7 positions agree with TRBD1. The germline gives CDR1 SGHTA, CDR2 FQGNSA. The CDR3 length is 20 residues. The J segment lost 4 bases and the V segment lost 4 bases, leaving 25 bases of the junction unmatched. The CDR3 is CASSSIAGTVPTRGQYEQYF. The DNA for the CDR3 is TGTGCCAGCAGCTCAATAGCCGGGACAGTCCCTACGCGCGGACAATACGAGCAGTACTTC.

J is TRBJ2-5 and V is TRBV28; 7 nucleotides match TRBD1. The junction had 16 bases not matched to a gene; V was cut back by 4 bases and J by 2 bases. This CDR3 has 18 residues. Germline values: CDR1 MDHEN, CDR2 SYDVKM. The CDR3, as DNA: TGTGCCAGCAGTTCCTTGAGTATTCGGACAGGAAAACAAGAGACCCAGTACTTC. Amino acids: CASSSLSIRTGKQETQYF.

The CDR3 is CASSSLTSGRGKTQYF. Written as DNA, the CDR3 is TGTGCCAGCAGTTCCTTGACTAGCGGGAGAGGAAAGACCCAGTACTTC. The rearrangement joins TRBV6-2 or TRBV6-3 to TRBJ2-5, with 12 bases aligning to TRBD2. The germline gives CDR1 MNHEY, CDR2 SVGEGT. The CDR3 loop spans 16 amino acids. J lost 6 bases, V lost 4 bases, and 9 bases had no gene match.